Following are 24 T cell receptor beta chains from one sample sequenced in a study of CD8+ T cells in alopecia areata. cDNA reverse transcribed from extracted RNA served as the sequencing template. Measured with immunoSEQ multiplex PCR; TCRdb has only the in-frame clones, and not every one. This table holds 180,000 or so clones, about 54% found once. Noted treatment: oral pan-JAK inhibitor, 5-10 mg twice daily. This material consisted of CD4+ T cells sorted from blood, taken between weeks 55 and 65, from a patient treated with tofacitinib. The receptors come from a human donor with alopecia areata.

This chain connects TRBV7-8 to TRBJ1-2; unclear D gene. The germline V gene encodes CDR1 SGHVS and CDR2 FQNEAQ. Deletions cut 6 bases from V and 8 bases from J, with 13 bases between. The CDR3 is made up of 12 amino acids. CDR3 in DNA: TGTGCCAGCAGTGGACCTGGATGGGGCTACACCTTC. It yields the protein CASSGPGWGYTF.

The chain uses TRBV4-2 and TRBJ1-2; D call uncertain. V lost 0 bases, J lost 7 bases, and 9 bases lay in between. This CDR3 is built from 13 residues. Per the germline V gene, CDR1 is LGHNA and CDR2 is YNFKEQ. The CDR3 loop is CASSQDGRGGYTF. DNA of the CDR3: TGTGCCAGCAGCCAAGATGGCCGAGGTGGCTACACCTTC.

The sample holds a few counts of this clone. The chain uses TRBV5-1 and TRBJ2-3, with 14 bases identical to TRBD2. Germline V gene data show CDR1 as SGHRS and CDR2 as YFSETQ. This CDR3 contains 16 residues. J gave up 6 bases and V 4 bases, and 7 bases lay outside the gene matches. Here the CDR3 reads CASSATSGGASDTQYF. The CDR3 DNA is TGCGCCAGCAGCGCGACTAGCGGGGGGGCTTCGGATACGCAGTATTTT. Complete variable domain (other parts from reference TRBV5-1 and TRBJ2-3): KAGVTQTPRYLIKTRGQQVTLSCSPISGHRSVSWYQQTPGQGLQFLFEYFSETQRNKGNFPGRFSGRQFSNSRSEMNVSTLELGDSALYLCASSATSGGASDTQYFGPGTRLTVL.

The chain couples TRBV14 to TRBJ2-3, with D perhaps TRBD2 (6 bases). V lost 1 base, J lost 6 bases, and 14 bases lay in between. This CDR3 has 15 amino acids. Germline V CDR1 and CDR2: SGHDN, FVKESK. This CDR3 is CASSQGPGGADTQYF. The CDR3 DNA is TGTGCCAGCAGCCAAGGCCCTGGAGGGGCGGATACGCAGTATTTT.

This clone has a handful of counts. The chain recombines TRBV19 with TRBJ2-4; no clear D. This CDR3 comprises 12 residues. Trimming removed 5 bases at V and 7 bases at J, with 9 bases between. Germline values: CDR1 LNHDA, CDR2 SQIVND (reference sequence). This chain's CDR3 is CASSSSPNIQYF. DNA of the CDR3: TGTGCCAGTAGTTCGTCTCCGAACATTCAGTACTTC.

This clone has more than one count but fewer than ten. The J gene is TRBJ1-4, the V gene TRBV7-9, with D tentatively TRBD1 (5 bases). Germline CDR1 reads SEHNR; CDR2 reads FQNEAQ (reference sequence). V dropped 2 bases and J dropped 7 bases, with 11 bases sitting between them. CDR3 length: 14 amino acids. This CDR3 reads CASSLSQGAEKLFF. In DNA, the CDR3 is TGTGCCAGCAGCTTATCGCAGGGTGCTGAAAAACTGTTTTTT. The full variable domain, in which reference TRBV7-9 and TRBJ1-4 provide the parts outside the CDR3, is DTGVSQNPRHKITKRGQNVTFRCDPISEHNRLYWYRQTLGQGPEFLTYFQNEAQLEKSRLLSDRFSAERPKGSFSTLEIQRTEQGDSAMYLCASSLSQGAEKLFFGSGTQLSVL.

This clone was detected a few times. The V gene is TRBV6-5, the J gene TRBJ2-5; 9 bases align to TRBD2. CDR1 MNHEY and CDR2 SVGAGI come from the germline V gene. The CDR3 runs 14 residues. J was trimmed by 6 bases and V by 5 bases; bases with no gene match: 7. The CDR3 here is CASSPAGGRKTQYF. The CDR3 region has the DNA TGTGCCAGCAGTCCCGCGGGGGGGAGGAAGACCCAGTACTTC.

The chain recombines TRBV15 with TRBJ1-2; D is uncertain. Germline-derived CDR1 and CDR2 are LNHNV and YYDKDF (reference sequence). The CDR3 loop spans 12 amino acids. Trimming shortened V by 0 bases and J by 3 bases, and 2 bases separated the two germline ends. CDR3 protein: CATSRDDYGYTF. The CDR3 DNA reads TGTGCCACCAGCAGAGATGACTATGGCTACACCTTC.

The J gene is TRBJ2-1, the V gene TRBV29-1, with D perhaps TRBD2 (6 bases). Per germline, CDR1 SQVTM and CDR2 ANQGSEA. The CDR3 contains 12 residues. V was clipped by 4 bases and J by 6 bases, with 10 bases between them. In DNA form, the CDR3 reads TGCAGCGTTGGAATCGGGGGCAATGAGCAGTTCTTC. Protein product: CSVGIGGNEQFF.

The rearrangement links TRBV27 to TRBJ2-3; D perhaps matches TRBD1 (5 bases). Germline V lookup: CDR1 MNHEY, CDR2 SMNVEV (reference sequence). This CDR3 contains 13 residues. Trimming left V 6 bases short and J 6 bases short, with 13 bases between. The CDR3 is CASSNTRADTQYF. The CDR3 DNA reads as TGTGCCAGCAGCAACACCAGGGCCGATACGCAGTATTTT.

This clone was picked up a small number of times. The chain recombines TRBV29-1 with TRBJ2-1; D gene uncertain. This CDR3 is 13 amino acids long. Germline assignment: CDR1 SQVTM and CDR2 ANQGSEA. Trimming cost V 4 bases and J 4 bases, with 11 bases left between them. CDR3 nucleotides: TGCAGCGTTGCGGCGGATAGATACAATGAGCAGTTCTTC. This codes for CSVAADRYNEQFF.

The V gene is TRBV6-5, the J gene TRBJ1-1; the D gene is possibly TRBD1 (5 bases). The CDR3 has 13 amino acids. Germline V gives CDR1 MNHEY, CDR2 SVGAGI. Trimming shortened V by 5 bases and J by 10 bases, and 17 bases separated the two germline ends. The CDR3 nucleotides are TGTGCCAGCAGTAAACAGAGGACGGGGGGAGCTTTCTTT. Translating gives CASSKQRTGGAFF.

CDR3 DNA sequence: TGCAGCGTCTCGGGGCAGGCGAACACTGAAGCTTTCTTT. Its translation: CSVSGQANTEAFF. J is TRBJ1-1 and V is TRBV29-1, with D possibly being TRBD1 (5 bases). The V gene's germline CDR1 is SQVTM and CDR2 ANQGSEA. V was clipped by 6 bases and J by 1 base, with 12 bases between them. The CDR3 has 13 residues. Full variable domain (missing parts from reference TRBV29-1 and TRBJ1-1): SAVISQKPSRDICQRGTSLTIQCQVDSQVTMMFWYRQQPGQSLTLIATANQGSEATYESGFVIDKFPISRPNLTFSTLTVSNMSPEDSSIYLCSVSGQANTEAFFGQGTRLTVV.

V usage is TRBV29-1 and J usage is TRBJ1-1; D unresolved. The CDR3 extends over 14 amino acids. Per the germline V gene, CDR1 is SQVTM and CDR2 is ANQGSEA. Trimming took 1 base from V and 3 from J, leaving 12 bases between them. The CDR3 DNA sequence: TGCAGCGTTGAAGCGACGGCGCGGTACACTGAAGCTTTCTTT. Translated, it gives CSVEATARYTEAFF.

This rearrangement joins TRBV19 to TRBJ1-5; tentatively, D is TRBD1 (6 bases). Per germline, CDR1 LNHDA and CDR2 SQIVND (reference sequence). The CDR3 has 12 residues. Trimming pared 7 bases from V and 5 bases from J, leaving 9 bases between. This CDR3 is CASNTGHQPQHF. Written as DNA, the CDR3 is TGTGCCAGTAACACAGGGCATCAGCCCCAGCATTTT.

Remarks on this clone: Other DNA sequences in the same sample also yield this CDR3. This chain links TRBV30 with TRBJ2-7, with a tentative D call TRBD1 (6 bases). Germline CDR1 GTSNPN, CDR2 SVGIG (reference sequence). The CDR3 is made up of 12 amino acids. Deletions cut 2 bases from V and 3 bases from J, with 8 bases between. The CDR3 DNA reads as TGTGCCTGGAGTCTACAGGGCTACGAGCAGTACTTC. Protein sequence: CAWSLQGYEQYF.

The chain joins TRBV27 to TRBJ2-1, with 10 positions matching TRBD1. The CDR3 extends over 16 amino acids. The germline V gene encodes CDR1 MNHEY and CDR2 SMNVEV (reference sequence). Trimming removed 6 bases from V and 5 bases from J; junction bases left unmatched: 10. The CDR3 nucleotides are TGTGCCAGCAGCCACCTCCCGGGACAGGGGAACAATGAGCAGTTCTTC. Encoded protein: CASSHLPGQGNNEQFF.

The chain uses TRBV5-6 and TRBJ2-1; D might be TRBD2 (5 bases). The germline CDR1 and CDR2 sequences are SGHDT and YYEEEE. Trimming stripped 4 bases from V and 5 bases from J, with 19 bases between. The CDR3 length is 16 residues. The CDR3: CASSPLGGWIDNEQFF. The CDR3, as DNA: TGTGCCAGCAGCCCATTAGGCGGGTGGATTGACAATGAGCAGTTCTTC.

This clone is a singleton in its sample. The chain joins TRBV7-3 to TRBJ2-3, with 7 bases matching TRBD1. V dropped 6 bases and J dropped 1; count of bases not matched to a gene: 7. The CDR3 contains 15 residues. CDR1 and CDR2 (germline): SGHTA, FQGTGA. For the CDR3, the DNA is TGTGCCAGCAGTAAACAGGGGTTACGCACAGATACGCAGTATTTT. Translation: CASSKQGLRTDTQYF. The variable domain in full, completed from reference TRBV7-3 and TRBJ2-3, reads GAGVSQTPSNKVTEKGKYVELRCDPISGHTALYWYRQSLGQGPEFLIYFQGTGAADDSGLPNDRFFAVRPEGSVSTLKIQRTERGDSAVYLCASSKQGLRTDTQYFGPGTRLTVL.

The chain is built from TRBV5-6 and TRBJ2-5, with D possibly matching TRBD2 (5 bases). This CDR3 contains 14 residues. In germline, CDR1 is SGHDT, CDR2 YYEEEE. Trimming left V 4 bases short and J 2 bases short, with 12 bases between. This chain's CDR3 is CASSRGLDQETQYF. The CDR3 region has the DNA TGTGCCAGCAGCCGCGGACTGGATCAAGAGACCCAGTACTTC.

The rearrangement joins TRBV10-3 to TRBJ1-1; D call uncertain. Per germline, CDR1 ENHRY and CDR2 SYGVKD. The V and J ends lost 3 bases and 1 base respectively, with 6 bases between them. This CDR3 comprises 13 residues. The CDR3 sequence is CAISEERNTEAFF. In DNA, the CDR3 is TGTGCCATCAGTGAAGAGAGGAACACTGAAGCTTTCTTT.

This clone was recorded once. This chain connects TRBV30 to TRBJ2-5; perhaps TRBD1 as D (6 bases). This CDR3 comprises 16 residues. V lost 3 bases, J lost 5 bases, and 22 bases lay in between. Per the germline V gene, CDR1 is GTSNPN and CDR2 is SVGIG (reference sequence). For the CDR3, the DNA is TGTGCCTGGAGGGGGCCCGCAGGGGAGTTTCAGGAGACCCAGTACTTC. Translation gives CAWRGPAGEFQETQYF.

CDR3 sequence reads: CASSPKDRTDTQYF. Written as DNA, the CDR3 is TGTGCCAGCTCACCTAAGGATCGCACAGATACGCAGTATTTT. The rearrangement joins TRBV18 to TRBJ2-3, with D unresolved. Trimming removed 3 bases from V and 1 base from J, with 8 bases in between. This CDR3 spans 14 amino acids. Germline lookup yields CDR1 KGHSH and CDR2 LQKENI. Combining the CDR3 with reference TRBV18 and TRBJ2-3 gives the whole variable domain NAGVMQNPRHLVRRRGQEARLRCSPMKGHSHVYWYRQLPEEGLKFMVYLQKENIIDESGMPKERFSAEFPKEGPSILRIQQVVRGDSAAYFCASSPKDRTDTQYFGPGTRLTVL.

This chain joins TRBV21-1 and TRBJ1-2. TRBV21-1 is an annotated pseudogene. This CDR3 comprises 10 residues. The CDR3 DNA reads as TGTGCCAGCACGAGAGGAGGCTACACCTTC. Encoded protein: CASTRGGYTF.